This record looks at one TCR beta chain sequence and its context. The antigen is unknown. This sample stems from a study of CXCR3-negative and CXCR3-positive naive CD8 T cells. Study-level results: A higher hydrophobicity marked the TRB CDR3s of CXCR3-positive naive cells versus CXCR3-negative naive cells.

Sorts performed in triplicate captured some 270,000 cells each from every CD8+ T cell subset. The CDR3 contains 15 residues. From germline, CDR1 is SGHTA and CDR2 FQGTGA. All TRB cDNA libraries came from 5' RACE performed with UMI labels. TCRdb reprocessed the 5' RACE reads; each CDR3 protein has one entry and no DNA is given. The sample data list about 90,000 distinct CDR3 sequences. The receptor's source is a human donor in good health. Some clones in this sample may be carry-over from other donors' samples. This chain links TRBV7-3 with TRBJ2-1; there is no DNA to check the TCRdb D call of TRBD1. The sample comprised naive CXCR3+ CD8+ T cells from blood. The sample's subset: CD45RO-CCR7+CD27+CD95- naive CD8+ T cells expressing CXCR3 (TNR3+). CDR3: CASSLYRYPFNEQFF.